The 31 T cell receptor beta chains presented below share a single source sample, sequenced in a study of blood T cells in healthy people across ages. Together with a sample-barcoded 5' primer, a J-beta primer mix was included in a second PCR lasting about 7 to 12 cycles. TCRdb processed the 5' RACE reads anew with MiXCR; each CDR3 protein has one entry. The sample shows roughly 1,300,000 distinct CDR3 sequences, 45% to 70% of them seen only once. The sequenced material came from blood. All receptors derive from a man aged 18 to 30 in good health.

The chain is built from TRBV29-1 and TRBJ2-3; the D gene is possibly TRBD2 (6 bases). CDR3 length: 13 amino acids. Looked up from germline, CDR1 is SQVTM and CDR2 is ANQGSEA. V was cut by 4 bases and J by 5 bases, with 13 bases left in between. The CDR3 loop reads CSVVGGGLDTQYF. DNA of the CDR3: TGCAGCGTTGTGGGGGGTGGTTTAGATACGCAGTATTTT.

The chain employs TRBV12-3 or TRBV12-4 and TRBJ1-5; a possible D gene is TRBD1 (5 bases). The CDR3 covers 14 residues. Trimming pared 5 bases from V and 7 bases from J, leaving 15 bases between. CDR3 protein: CASSQGGGGQPQHF. CDR3 nucleotide sequence: TGTGCCAGCAGTCAAGGTGGGGGAGGGCAGCCCCAGCATTTT.

This clonotype has just a few counts. The V gene is TRBV7-2, the J gene TRBJ2-1; TRBD2 is a possible D gene (5 bases). Germline V gene lookup returns CDR1 SGHTA and CDR2 FQGNSA. V lost 6 bases and J lost 1, with 13 bases in between. The CDR3 runs to 15 residues. CDR3 protein: CASSPSGLSYNEQFF. In DNA, the CDR3 is TGTGCCAGCAGTCCAAGCGGTTTATCCTACAATGAGCAGTTCTTC.

This clonotype showed up just a few times. V and J are TRBV5-4 and TRBJ2-1; D gene ambiguous. Per the germline V gene, CDR1 is SGHNT and CDR2 is YYREEE (reference sequence). V lost 4 bases to trimming and J lost 4 bases, with 12 bases between them. CDR3 length equals 14 residues. CDR3 in amino acids: CASSPYGFYNEQFF. The CDR3 nucleotides read TGTGCCAGCAGCCCTTACGGCTTTTACAATGAGCAGTTCTTC.

V gene TRBV20-1 combines with J gene TRBJ2-7; 7 nucleotides agree with TRBD1. The CDR3 sequence is 13 residues long. The trim removed 6 bases at V and 6 bases at J, leaving 11 bases unmatched. Germline assignment: CDR1 DFQATT and CDR2 SNEGSKA (reference sequence). CDR3 DNA: TGCAGTGCCCTGGACAGGAACCCTAGCGAGCAGTACTTC. Its protein is CSALDRNPSEQYF.

The DNA of the CDR3 is TGCGCCAGCAGCCACGAGACAGGGGAAAATTCACCCCTCCACTTT. Translated: CASSHETGENSPLHF. This chain joins TRBV4-1 and TRBJ1-6, with 8 bases aligning to TRBD1. J gave up 7 bases and V 3 bases, and 5 bases lay outside the gene matches. This CDR3 comprises 15 residues. The germline CDR1 and CDR2 sequences are MGHRA and YSYEKL.

This clonotype came up a few times. The rearrangement links TRBV29-1 to TRBJ1-2, with D maybe TRBD1 (5 bases). V shed 8 bases and J shed 6 bases, with 13 bases lying between them. Germline CDR1 is SQVTM and CDR2 is ANQGSEA. The CDR3 totals 11 residues. CDR3 bases: TGCAGCTCAGAGGGGAAGGATGGCTACACCTTC. It yields the protein CSSEGKDGYTF.

V and J are TRBV3-1 and TRBJ1-6; 10 positions match TRBD1. Per the germline V gene, CDR1 is LGHDT and CDR2 is YNNKEL (reference sequence). With V trimmed by 7 bases and J by 4 bases, 16 bases remained unmatched. CDR3 length: 19 residues. The CDR3 loop is CASNKNRDRGSRYNSPLHF. The CDR3, as DNA: TGTGCCAGCAACAAGAACCGGGACAGGGGTAGTAGGTATAATTCACCCCTCCACTTT.

This clonotype was detected only a few times. This chain connects TRBV29-1 to TRBJ2-7; 7 bases agree with TRBD1. V gave up 4 bases and J gave up 1 base; unmatched junction bases: 4. CDR1 and CDR2 from the germline V gene are SQVTM and ANQGSEA. The CDR3 consists of 13 residues. CDR3 DNA sequence: TGCAGCGTTGGACAGGGAGATTCCTACGAGCAGTACTTC. Amino acid sequence: CSVGQGDSYEQYF.

The chain uses TRBV6-2 or TRBV6-3 and TRBJ2-7, with 11 nucleotides matching TRBD1. CDR1 and CDR2 (germline): MNHEY, SVGEGT. There are 15 residues in the CDR3. V trimming: 4 bases; J trimming: 3 bases; junction bases outside the gene matches: 5. Here the CDR3 reads CASSSPGQGVYEQYF. In DNA form, the CDR3 reads TGTGCCAGCAGTTCCCCGGGACAGGGGGTCTACGAGCAGTACTTC.

This clonotype showed up just a few times. The J gene is TRBJ2-3, the V gene TRBV7-8; 7 bases line up with TRBD1. CDR1 and CDR2 (germline): SGHVS, FQNEAQ. Trimming removed 8 bases from V and 6 bases from J; junction bases left unmatched: 11. This CDR3 contains 14 residues. The CDR3 DNA is TGTGCCAGCGGTGGGACAGTGTCAACGGATACGCAGTATTTT. As protein: CASGGTVSTDTQYF. Drawing the rest from reference TRBV7-8 and TRBJ2-3, the complete variable domain is GAGVSQSPRYKVAKRGQDVALRCDPISGHVSLFWYQQALGQGPEFLTYFQNEAQLDKSGLPSDRFFAERPEGSVSTLKIQRTQQEDSAVYLCASGGTVSTDTQYFGPGTRLTVL.

The chain joins TRBV27 to TRBJ2-4, with 11 bases lining up with TRBD1. Germline V gene sequence: CDR1 MNHEY, CDR2 SMNVEV (reference sequence). This CDR3 region has 15 residues. Unmatched junction bases numbered 3, after V lost 1 base and J lost 7 bases. DNA for the CDR3: TGTGCCAGCAGTTTATGGGACAGGGGGTTTAACATTCAGTACTTC. This translates into CASSLWDRGFNIQYF.

The chain is built from TRBV5-1 and TRBJ2-1; D may be TRBD1 (6 bases). With 2 bases removed from V and 7 bases from J, the gap between germline ends came to 22 bases. CDR1 and CDR2 from the germline V gene are SGHRS and YFSETQ. This CDR3 is built from 17 residues. The CDR3 is CASSFNPDSTTGNEQFF. The CDR3 region has the DNA TGCGCCAGCAGCTTTAATCCGGACAGTACTACAGGGAATGAGCAGTTCTTC.

The V call is TRBV6-1, the J call TRBJ2-4; 12 nucleotides align to TRBD2. The CDR3 runs 19 residues. CDR1 and CDR2 from the germline V gene are MNHNS and SASEGT. V lost 2 bases and J lost 1; bases outside the gene matches: 9. The CDR3: CASSERTSGGRGAKNIQYF. In DNA form, the CDR3 reads TGTGCCAGCAGTGAACGCACTAGCGGGGGGCGGGGGGCCAAAAACATTCAGTACTTC.

The chain has TRBV20-1 and TRBJ2-4; D tentatively fits TRBD1 or TRBD2 (6 bases each). With the DNA end fitting TRBJ2-7 better, the J assignment may be wrong. Germline CDR1 is DFQATT and CDR2 is SNEGSKA (reference sequence). CDR3 length: 15 residues. The CDR3: CSATRGGLISYEQYF. Written as DNA, the CDR3 is TGCAGTGCAACACGAGGGGGGTTAATTTCCTACGAGCAGTACTTC.

V usage is TRBV11-2 and J usage is TRBJ2-7; D is perhaps TRBD2 (6 bases). Germline loops: CDR1 SGHAT, CDR2 FQNNGV. The germline V and J ends were trimmed by 3 bases and 7 bases, with 16 bases remaining between them. This CDR3 is 14 amino acids long. CDR3 region: CASSFGGQPGEQYF. In DNA form, the CDR3 reads TGTGCCAGCAGCTTTGGAGGGCAGCCGGGAGAGCAGTACTTC.

The chain joins TRBV27 to TRBJ1-1; D not resolved. V lost 3 bases to trimming and J lost 3 bases, with 11 bases between them. The CDR3 has 14 residues. Germline V gives CDR1 MNHEY, CDR2 SMNVEV (reference sequence). The CDR3 is CASSFSLPDTEAFF. The CDR3 DNA reads as TGTGCCAGCAGTTTTTCGCTACCGGACACTGAAGCTTTCTTT.

This clonotype came up a few times. The chain has TRBV20-1 and TRBJ2-3, with D hard to call. Germline values: CDR1 DFQATT, CDR2 SNEGSKA (reference sequence). This CDR3 region has 17 residues. V was pared by 1 base and J by 0 bases, with 17 bases between. CDR3 sequence reads: CSARALSQRLSTDTQYF. The CDR3 region has the DNA TGCAGTGCTAGAGCCCTCTCCCAGCGTTTAAGCACAGATACGCAGTATTTT.

This sequence joins TRBV6-5 and TRBJ1-4; tentative D call: TRBD1 (6 bases). V lost 0 bases, J lost 4 bases, and 12 bases lay in between. This CDR3 spans 16 amino acids. Germline CDR1 reads MNHEY; CDR2 reads SVGAGI. CDR3 region: CASSYSPGGRNEKLFF. CDR3 DNA: TGTGCCAGCAGTTACTCCCCCGGGGGGCGTAATGAAAAACTGTTTTTT.

In nucleotides, the CDR3 is TGCAGTGCCTCATATACACCTTTGCGCGAGCAGTACTTC. Protein product: CSASYTPLREQYF. The chain recombines TRBV20-1 with TRBJ2-5; D gene ambiguous. The J call may be wrong; the DNA end is better matched by TRBJ2-7. CDR1 is DFQATT, CDR2 SNEGSKA, per germline (reference sequence). The CDR3 is 13 residues long.

In this sample, this clonotype turned up a few times. The genes are TRBV5-5 and TRBJ1-1, with no clear D. Germline CDR1 and CDR2: SGHKS and YYEKEE (reference sequence). V gave up 7 bases and J gave up 1 base, with 11 bases separating them. The CDR3 length is 13 residues. The DNA for the CDR3 is TGTGCCAGCTCTCGGGCCTCGAACACTGAAGCTTTCTTT. Translated: CASSRASNTEAFF.

This clonotype was counted only a few times. This chain uses TRBV7-2 with TRBJ1-4; maybe TRBD1 (6 bases). Trimming cost V 1 base and J 8 bases, with 11 bases left between them. Per the germline V gene, CDR1 is SGHTA and CDR2 is FQGNSA. This CDR3 has 14 amino acids. For the CDR3, the DNA is TGTGCCAGCAGCTTAGGTACAGGGAAGGAAAAACTGTTTTTT. It encodes CASSLGTGKEKLFF.

Concerning this clonotype: Just one base apart from a much larger clone, this may be a read error. This chain links TRBV4-1 with TRBJ1-6; D might be TRBD1 (6 bases). Germline-derived CDR1 and CDR2 are MGHRA and YSYEKL. The CDR3 is 15 amino acids. The CDR3 sequence is CASSQRGGGNSLLHF. The CDR3 DNA follows: TGCGCCAGCAGCCAAAGGGGGGGTGGTAATTCACTCCTCCACTTT.

The chain recombines TRBV28 with TRBJ1-5; no clear D gene. CDR1 is MDHEN, CDR2 SYDVKM, per germline. The V end lost 4 bases, the J end lost 9 bases, and 16 bases lay between the germline ends. The CDR3 consists of 14 residues. CDR3 in DNA: TGTGCCAGCAGTTCCCAAGGGCACTGGGGGCCCCAGCATTTT. Residues: CASSSQGHWGPQHF.

The chain recombines TRBV4-3 with TRBJ2-5; 9 bases are shared with TRBD2. The last part of the DNA fits TRBJ2-7 better; the J call may be wrong. The CDR3 consists of 15 residues. The germline CDR1 and CDR2 sequences are LGHNA and YSLEER. The CDR3 bases are TGCGCCAGCAGCCAAGAGACTAGCGGCCTCGTCGAGCAGTACTTC. The encoded protein is CASSQETSGLVEQYF.

This clonotype occurred many times. This chain uses TRBV18 with TRBJ2-5, with TRBD1 matching 7 bases. This CDR3 has 13 amino acids. V lost 8 bases, J lost 4 bases, and 7 bases stayed unmatched. In germline, CDR1 is KGHSH, CDR2 LQKENI. The CDR3 DNA reads TGTGCCAGCAGCCCTTCAGGGGGAGAGACCCAGTACTTC. Encoded protein: CASSPSGGETQYF.

The chain joins TRBV24-1 to TRBJ2-3; possibly TRBD2 for D (5 bases). CDR1 is KGHDR and CDR2 is SFDVKD in the germline V gene. The V and J ends lost 7 bases and 0 bases respectively, with 19 bases between them. The CDR3 is 17 amino acids. DNA for the CDR3: TGTGCCACCAGGACTAAGAACAGAGGCCGGAGCACAGATACGCAGTATTTT. Its protein product is CATRTKNRGRSTDTQYF.

V usage is TRBV7-9 and J usage is TRBJ2-7; 12 bases are shared with TRBD2. The V segment lost 5 bases and the J segment 4 bases; nucleotides outside the gene matches: 15. In germline, CDR1 is SEHNR, CDR2 FQNEAQ (reference sequence). The CDR3 runs 18 residues. As DNA, the CDR3 is TGTGCCAGCAGCCCCCCACCTCAGACTAGCGGGAGAGGATACGAGCAGTACTTC. Encoded protein: CASSPPPQTSGRGYEQYF.

This clonotype was seen just once. As DNA, the CDR3 is TGTGCCAGCAGCTCGAGCGGGGGGGAATTGAATGAGCAGTTCTTC. Translation gives CASSSSGGELNEQFF. The rearrangement links TRBV6-4 to TRBJ2-1; TRBD2 agrees at 10 bases. Losses at the gene ends were 6 bases for V and 7 bases for J; bases not matched to a gene: 9. The length of the CDR3 is 15 residues. The V gene's germline CDR1 is MRHNA and CDR2 SNTAGT.

This CDR3 reads CSVEERLRETQYF. In DNA form, the CDR3 reads TGCAGCGTTGAAGAGCGTCTTAGAGAGACCCAGTACTTC. The rearrangement uses TRBV29-1 and TRBJ2-5, with D unresolved. V was cut by 0 bases and J by 4 bases, with 9 bases left in between. This CDR3 is built from 13 residues. From germline, CDR1 is SQVTM and CDR2 ANQGSEA. Together with reference TRBV29-1 and TRBJ2-5, the CDR3 gives the full variable domain: SAVISQKPSRDICQRGTSLTIQCQVDSQVTMMFWYRQQPGQSLTLIATANQGSEATYESGFVIDKFPISRPNLTFSTLTVSNMSPEDSSIYLCSVEERLRETQYFGPGTRLLVL.

The chain recombines TRBV5-1 with TRBJ2-7; 8 bases fit TRBD2. Germline CDR1 and CDR2: SGHRS and YFSETQ. The CDR3 totals 14 residues. Unmatched junction bases numbered 6, after V lost 4 bases and J lost 3 bases. CDR3 amino acids: CASSQGLVNYEQYF. CDR3 DNA sequence: TGCGCCAGCAGCCAGGGACTAGTTAACTACGAGCAGTACTTC.